These 29 T cell receptor beta chains were all obtained from the same sample, sequenced in a study of Graves' ophthalmopathy and Graves' hyperthyroidism. Amplification of the TCR beta CDR3 regions used RNA transcripts (as template). Second-round multiplex PCR came after first-round RT-PCR with HTBI primers. TCRdb itself ran the multiplex PCR reads through MiXCR, one entry per CDR3 protein. The repertoire has 680,000 or so distinct CDR3 sequences, approximately 22% of them found once; the top ten carry more than 5.5%. The sequenced material came from peripheral blood. These receptors all stem from a woman between 18 and 30 years old with stable Graves' hyperthyroidism. Some clones in this sample may be carry-over from other donors' samples.

This clonotype was seen repeatedly, ten times or more. This chain joins TRBV20-1 and TRBJ1-1, with TRBD1 as a possible D gene (5 bases). Per germline, CDR1 DFQATT and CDR2 SNEGSKA (reference sequence). CDR3 size: 15 residues. V dropped 2 bases and J dropped 0 bases, with 13 bases sitting between them. The DNA of the CDR3 is TGCAGTGCTAGAAGGGGCGCAACGATGAACACTGAAGCTTTCTTT. This gives the protein CSARRGATMNTEAFF.

The sample holds a few counts of this clonotype. The genes are TRBV27 and TRBJ2-7; no reliable D call. V lost 4 bases, J lost 2 bases, and 12 bases lay in between. Germline CDR1 reads MNHEY; CDR2 reads SMNVEV (reference sequence). The CDR3 extends over 14 amino acids. CDR3 sequence: CASSYRRRPYEQYF. In DNA form, the CDR3 reads TGTGCCAGCAGTTACCGCCGGCGGCCCTACGAGCAGTACTTC.

This clonotype was detected only a few times. This chain links TRBV7-2 with TRBJ2-3; 8 nucleotides agree with TRBD1. Germline V gives CDR1 SGHTA, CDR2 FQGNSA. The CDR3 runs 14 residues. V lost 4 bases to trimming and J lost 4 bases; unmatched junction nucleotides: 4. The CDR3 loop is CASSSQGDSDTQYF. DNA for the CDR3: TGTGCCAGCAGCTCACAGGGGGACTCAGATACGCAGTATTTT.

This clonotype was recorded at least ten times. J is TRBJ1-1 and V is TRBV5-1; D remains ambiguous. From germline, CDR1 is SGHRS and CDR2 YFSETQ. With 0 bases removed from V and 6 bases from J, the gap between germline ends came to 12 bases. The CDR3 totals 14 residues. The chain's CDR3 is CASSLASGFSEAFF. As DNA, the CDR3 is TGCGCCAGCAGCTTGGCGTCCGGGTTCTCTGAAGCTTTCTTT.

This clonotype was seen a single time. The chain has TRBV2 and TRBJ1-2; D remains ambiguous. CDR3 size: 12 residues. Germline CDR1 reads SNHLY; CDR2 reads FYNNEI. V was pared by 6 bases and J by 5 bases, with 10 bases between. The CDR3: CASSAEPYGYTF. CDR3 coding DNA: TGTGCCAGCAGCGCCGAGCCGTATGGCTACACCTTC.

The V call is TRBV12-3 or TRBV12-4, the J call TRBJ1-6, with D possibly being TRBD1 (6 bases). This CDR3 is built from 15 residues. Trimming took 6 bases from V and 10 from J, leaving 19 bases between them. The CDR3 DNA follows: TGTGCCAGCAGCGTAGTGGGACAAGTAGAATCACCCCTCCACTTT. It specifies CASSVVGQVESPLHF.

This clonotype was detected ten times or more. V usage is TRBV2 and J usage is TRBJ1-5; TRBD1 aligns across 9 bases. CDR3 length: 14 amino acids. Germline V lookup: CDR1 SNHLY, CDR2 FYNNEI. J lost 7 bases, V lost 5 bases, and 6 bases had no gene match. The CDR3 bases are TGTGCCAGCAGTCGGGACAGGGTGGAACAGCCCCAGCATTTT. Translating gives CASSRDRVEQPQHF. The complete variable domain, with remaining parts taken from reference TRBV2 and TRBJ1-5, reads EPEVTQTPSHQVTQMGQEVILRCVPISNHLYFYWYRQILGQKVEFLVSFYNNEISEKSEIFDDQFSVERPDGSNFTLKIRSTKLEDSAMYFCASSRDRVEQPQHFGDGTRLSIL.

This chain joins TRBV6-5 and TRBJ2-7; D gene unclear. Germline lookup yields CDR1 MNHEY and CDR2 SVGAGI. Trimming took 7 bases from V and 2 from J, leaving 21 bases between them. The CDR3 is 16 residues long. The CDR3 reads CASTSGSRSDAYEQYF. The CDR3 DNA sequence: TGTGCCAGCACGAGTGGGTCGAGGAGCGACGCCTACGAGCAGTACTTC.

About this clonotype itself: This sequence may be a read error, since a much larger clone differs from it by one base. The chain combines TRBV30 with TRBJ2-4, with 7 nucleotides matching TRBD2. CDR3 length equals 15 residues. V dropped 0 bases and J dropped 7; count of bases not matched to a gene: 9. In germline, CDR1 is GTSNPN, CDR2 SVGIG (reference sequence). CDR3 in amino acids: CAWSVCGGTPNIQYF. In DNA, the CDR3 is TGTGCCTGGAGTGTGTGCGGGGGAACCCCTAACATTCAGTACTTC.

This clonotype was detected ten times or more. The V gene is TRBV27, the J gene TRBJ2-2; TRBD1 might be the D (6 bases). Germline CDR1 is MNHEY and CDR2 is SMNVEV (reference sequence). V was pared by 5 bases and J by 8 bases, with 15 bases between. The CDR3 spans 14 residues. This chain's CDR3 is CASSITGMAGELFF. The CDR3 nucleotides read TGTGCCAGCAGTATAACAGGGATGGCGGGGGAGCTGTTTTTT.

This clonotype was observed a handful of times. The chain is built from TRBV24-1 and TRBJ2-5, with D perhaps assigned TRBD1 or TRBD2 (5 bases each). The V gene lost 4 bases and the J gene lost 1 base, with 15 bases spanning the gap. CDR3 length equals 16 residues. From germline, CDR1 is KGHDR and CDR2 SFDVKD. This chain's CDR3 is CATSDPLRDLQETQYF. CDR3 coding DNA: TGTGCCACCAGTGACCCCCTCCGGGACCTCCAAGAGACCCAGTACTTC.

The table lists this clonotype with many counts. This chain uses TRBV12-3 or TRBV12-4 with TRBJ2-2; the D gene is possibly TRBD2 (6 bases). The CDR3 is 13 residues long. Trimming pared 5 bases from V and 6 bases from J, leaving 10 bases between. The CDR3: CASSPGLSGELFF. CDR3 nucleotide sequence: TGTGCCAGCAGTCCAGGACTATCCGGGGAGCTGTTTTTT.

The genes are TRBV29-1 and TRBJ2-6, with 7 nucleotides matching TRBD2. Looked up from germline, CDR1 is SQVTM and CDR2 is ANQGSEA. Germline trimming cut 2 bases from V and 3 bases from J; bases unmatched to any gene: 7. CDR3 length: 16 residues. The CDR3 DNA follows: TGCAGCGTTGAAATACTAGCGTCAGGTGGGGCCAACGTCCTGACTTTC. Protein: CSVEILASGGANVLTF.

Ten or more counts support this clonotype. This chain uses TRBV19 with TRBJ2-7; tentative D call: TRBD1 (7 bases). This CDR3 region has 14 residues. CDR1 LNHDA and CDR2 SQIVND come from the germline V gene (reference sequence). V lost 3 bases and J 3 bases, leaving 12 bases between the germline ends. The CDR3 bases are TGTGCCAGTAGTATGCAGGGGGGAAACTACGAGCAGTACTTC. This codes for CASSMQGGNYEQYF.

The genes are TRBV7-2 and TRBJ1-2; weak D call: TRBD1 (6 bases). V was shortened by 7 bases and J by 6 bases, with 12 bases between the two germline ends. The CDR3 has 12 amino acids. Looked up from germline, CDR1 is SGHTA and CDR2 is FQGNSA. The CDR3 DNA reads as TGTGCCAGCAACGACAGGAGGGATGGCTACACCTTC. Its translation is CASNDRRDGYTF.

This clonotype showed up many times. This chain links TRBV11-2 with TRBJ2-5; D remains unclear. Trimming shortened V by 3 bases and J by 4 bases, and 9 bases separated the two germline ends. Looked up from germline, CDR1 is SGHAT and CDR2 is FQNNGV. This CDR3 region has 13 residues. CDR3 DNA: TGTGCCAGCAGCTTTAGGACCTCAGAGACCCAGTACTTC. This encodes CASSFRTSETQYF.

This clonotype was counted many times. V is TRBV12-3 or TRBV12-4 and J is TRBJ1-1; possible D gene TRBD1, 5 bases. Trimming removed 6 bases from V and 6 bases from J, with 17 bases in between. The CDR3 is 14 residues long. The chain's CDR3 is CASSPQGGYAEAFF. DNA of the CDR3: TGTGCCAGCAGCCCCCAGGGAGGATACGCTGAAGCTTTCTTT.

This rearrangement joins TRBV18 to TRBJ1-1; D not resolved. The CDR3 runs to 13 residues. Trimming stripped 3 bases from V and 0 bases from J, with 5 bases between. Germline lookup yields CDR1 KGHSH and CDR2 LQKENI. The CDR3 loop is CASSPNMNTEAFF. DNA for the CDR3: TGTGCCAGCTCACCGAACATGAACACTGAAGCTTTCTTT.

This clonotype was seen only a few times. The chain uses TRBV4-2 and TRBJ2-7; 7 bases match TRBD2. From germline, CDR1 is LGHNA and CDR2 YNFKEQ. J was trimmed by 7 bases and V by 2 bases; bases with no gene match: 14. This CDR3 contains 16 residues. CDR3 nucleotides: TGTGCCAGCAGCCAACCCCCAAGCGGGGAGGGAGGGGAGCAGTACTTC. As protein: CASSQPPSGEGGEQYF.

In its sample, this clonotype was seen many times. The CDR3 sequence: CASSQPGTGVNYEQYF. CDR3 DNA: TGCGCCAGCAGCCAACCCGGGACAGGGGTCAACTACGAGCAGTACTTC. V gene TRBV4-1 combines with J gene TRBJ2-7; TRBD1 matches 10 bases. The V and J ends lost 2 bases and 3 bases, in that order; junction bases with no gene match: 7. Germline V gene data show CDR1 as MGHRA and CDR2 as YSYEKL. The CDR3 consists of 16 residues.

In its sample, this clonotype was seen many times. The chain recombines TRBV5-1 with TRBJ2-7, with a tentative D call TRBD1 (5 bases). Trimming removed 4 bases at V and 1 base at J, with 12 bases between. Germline CDR1 SGHRS, CDR2 YFSETQ. The CDR3 totals 14 residues. The CDR3: CASSVDILSYEQYF. The CDR3 DNA reads as TGCGCCAGCAGCGTGGACATCCTTTCCTACGAGCAGTACTTC.

This clonotype showed up many times. The V gene is TRBV6-1, the J gene TRBJ1-2, with TRBD1 identical over 8 bases. The CDR3 extends over 15 amino acids. With V trimmed by 4 bases and J by 3 bases, 7 bases remained unmatched. Looked up from germline, CDR1 is MNHNS and CDR2 is SASEGT. CDR3 nucleotide sequence: TGTGCCAGCAGTGCGGCAGGGGGCTTCGACTATGGCTACACCTTC. Protein product: CASSAAGGFDYGYTF.

This clonotype showed up just a few times. This chain joins TRBV7-9 and TRBJ2-5; 10 bases are shared with TRBD1. This CDR3 contains 15 residues. CDR1 and CDR2 (germline): SEHNR, FQNEAQ (reference sequence). J was trimmed by 5 bases and V by 4 bases; bases with no gene match: 7. CDR3 protein: CASSSRDRGLETQYF. CDR3 nucleotide sequence: TGTGCCAGCAGCTCGAGAGACAGGGGGCTTGAGACCCAGTACTTC.

Only a few counts were recorded for this clonotype. The chain employs TRBV3-1 and TRBJ2-5; TRBD1 aligns across 7 bases. The CDR3 spans 16 residues. V lost 0 bases to trimming and J lost 2 bases; unmatched junction nucleotides: 6. Germline V gives CDR1 LGHDT, CDR2 YNNKEL (reference sequence). The CDR3 coding sequence is TGTGCCAGCAGCCAAGATCGCGTCAGGGGGCAAGAGACCCAGTACTTC. It translates to CASSQDRVRGQETQYF.

V and J are TRBV7-6 and TRBJ2-7; D is uncertain. Trimming removed 1 base at V and 6 bases at J, with 10 bases between. The CDR3 has 13 residues. Germline assignment: CDR1 SGHVS and CDR2 FNYEAQ. In DNA, the CDR3 is TGTGCCAGCAGCTTAGAGTTGGAAACCGAGCAGTACTTC. It is translated as CASSLELETEQYF.

The table lists this clonotype with a few counts. V is TRBV4-1 and J is TRBJ2-5, with 8 bases lining up with TRBD2. V was pared by 3 bases and J by 9 bases, with 6 bases of the junction left unmatched. This CDR3 has 13 residues. Germline CDR1 MGHRA, CDR2 YSYEKL. Here the CDR3 reads CASSHSGGVAQYF. The CDR3 bases are TGCGCCAGCAGCCACTCCGGGGGGGTAGCCCAGTACTTC.

This chain links TRBV10-3 with TRBJ2-7; 10 bases fit TRBD1. The V gene's germline CDR1 is ENHRY and CDR2 SYGVKD. Unmatched junction bases numbered 11, after V lost 5 bases and J lost 4 bases. This CDR3 contains 16 residues. CDR3 in amino acids: CAISPPPGQGTYEQYF. The DNA for the CDR3 is TGTGCCATCAGTCCTCCTCCGGGACAGGGGACATACGAGCAGTACTTC.

This clonotype came up many times. J is TRBJ1-5 and V is TRBV18; D is undetermined. This CDR3 comprises 12 residues. Germline-derived CDR1 and CDR2 are KGHSH and LQKENI. V shed 8 bases and J shed 6 bases, with 11 bases lying between them. CDR3 nucleotides: TGTGCCAGCAGCCCCCCGGGTCAGCCCCAGCATTTT. Its translation is CASSPPGQPQHF.

This clonotype was picked up a small number of times. V is TRBV10-3 and J is TRBJ1-5, with 12 bases fitting TRBD1. Germline loops: CDR1 ENHRY, CDR2 SYGVKD. The CDR3 has 15 residues. Unmatched junction bases numbered 12, after V lost 11 bases and J lost 7 bases. The CDR3 protein is CASLEGQGAGQPQHF. In DNA, the CDR3 is TGTGCCTCATTGGAGGGACAGGGGGCTGGGCAGCCCCAGCATTTT.